This TCR beta chain was sequenced for a study of tumor-infiltrating lymphocytes in primary liver carcinoma. Each 20-30 mg portion of unsorted bulk tissue served as the source for co-extraction of RNA and DNA. Donors underwent surgery for histopathologically diagnosed primary liver carcinoma. Viable tumor cells exceeded 75% in all tumor samples. Germline V gives CDR1 SGHRS, CDR2 YFSETQ. CDR3 length equals 14 residues. In the case of this clonotype: At one end, the junction sequence differs from germline, possibly due to a read error.

TCR beta cDNA came from roughly 450 ng total RNA, primed with a constant-region primer. ARM-PCR, slightly modified, supplied the TCR beta libraries through three nested multiplex PCR rounds. TRBV1-TRBV30 forward primers paired with a C-beta reverse primer were used in the first two PCR rounds, which ran roughly 10 cycles each. Each CDR3 protein gets one entry after TCRdb re-called the multiplex PCR reads with MiXCR. The sample has about 35,000 distinct CDR3 sequences, roughly 80% seen once; the top ten hold about 15%. The origin of this receptor is a man aged 40-50 years with primary liver carcinoma and hepatitis B virus infection. Input material: liver tumor tissue from sampling region 4. The subset denotes: tumor region T4, right-lateral pole. V gene TRBV5-1 combines with J gene TRBJ1-1; a possible D gene is TRBD1 (5 bases). The CDR3 loop reads CTSSSSGRRTEAFF. The CDR3 DNA reads as TGCACCAGCAGCTCGTCAGGGCGACGGACTGAAGCTTTCTTT.